These 18 T cell receptor beta chains share one sample of origin, sequenced in a study of CD8+CD57+ T cells in acquired aplastic anemia. The use of genomic DNA as template underpinned the TCR beta VDJ and CDR3 profiling. Via MiXCR, TCRdb re-called the reads, giving one row per CDR3 protein. The sample holds over 150,000 distinct CDR3 sequences, around 63% seen once. Patients sequenced had flow cytometry evidence of CD8+CD57+ cell expansion. The material sequenced was sorted CD4+, CD8+, or CD8+CD57+ T cells (not recorded which) from PBMCs. These receptors all come from a human donor with aplastic anemia.

V usage is TRBV20-1 and J usage is TRBJ2-5; no clear D gene. The CDR3 is 16 residues long. Germline CDR1 is DFQATT and CDR2 is SNEGSKA (reference sequence). V lost 4 bases and J 3 bases, leaving 21 bases between the germline ends. CDR3 sequence (DNA): TGCAGTGCTATACTAATTTCATCATTCCCCGAAGAGACCCAGTACTTC. It encodes CSAILISSFPEETQYF.

This clonotype showed up just a few times. A read error may explain this, as a much larger clone is one base away. The J gene is TRBJ1-4, the V gene TRBV9, with D hard to call. V lost 1 base and J lost 7, with 8 bases in between. The CDR3 extends over 13 amino acids. Germline-derived CDR1 and CDR2 are SGDLS and YYNGEE. The DNA for the CDR3 is TGTGCCAGCAGCGTAAATGGACGTGAAAAACTGTTTTTT. Protein sequence: CASSVNGREKLFF.

The chain uses TRBV4-1 and TRBJ1-1, with 8 bases identical to TRBD1. The CDR3 runs to 15 residues. The V and J ends lost 0 bases and 4 bases, in that order; junction bases with no gene match: 4. Germline CDR1 is MGHRA and CDR2 is YSYEKL. CDR3 sequence: CASSQEETGVTEAFF. The CDR3 DNA is TGCGCCAGCAGCCAAGAGGAGACAGGGGTCACTGAAGCTTTCTTT.

This clonotype showed up many times. V gene TRBV6-1 combines with J gene TRBJ2-3; D unresolved. Deletions cut 2 bases from V and 4 bases from J, with 10 bases between. The germline CDR1 and CDR2 sequences are MNHNS and SASEGT. The CDR3 totals 14 residues. The CDR3: CASSEKAEADTQYF. CDR3 DNA: TGTGCCAGCAGTGAAAAGGCCGAAGCAGATACGCAGTATTTT.

The rearrangement links TRBV4-3 to TRBJ2-7; 8 bases fit TRBD1. V shed 0 bases, J shed 3 bases, and the junction held 1 base outside the gene matches. This CDR3 comprises 14 residues. Germline CDR1 is LGHNA and CDR2 is YSLEER. The CDR3 nucleotides read TGCGCCAGCAGCCAAGACAGGGGGCACTACGAGCAGTACTTC. This encodes CASSQDRGHYEQYF.

The chain uses TRBV19 and TRBJ1-2; D is ambiguous. The CDR3 contains 14 residues. The V gene lost 1 base and the J gene lost 4 bases, with 10 bases spanning the gap. From germline, CDR1 is LNHDA and CDR2 SQIVND (reference sequence). In DNA, the CDR3 is TGTGCCAGTAGTATAGGGCGGGCAGCCTATGGCTACACCTTC. Translated: CASSIGRAAYGYTF. Drawing the rest from reference TRBV19 and TRBJ1-2, the complete variable domain is DGGITQSPKYLFRKEGQNVTLSCEQNLNHDAMYWYRQDPGQGLRLIYYSQIVNDFQKGDIAEGYSVSREKKESFPLTVTSAQKNPTAFYLCASSIGRAAYGYTFGSGTRLTVV.

This clonotype was counted between two and nine times. V and J are TRBV20-1 and TRBJ2-1, with TRBD2 identical over 7 bases. The V and J ends lost 5 bases and 13 bases, in that order; junction bases with no gene match: 8. CDR1 and CDR2 from the germline V gene are DFQATT and SNEGSKA (reference sequence). The CDR3 contains 11 residues. CDR3 coding DNA: TGCAGTGCTTCAGCGGGAATTAGTCAGTTCTTC. Translated, it gives CSASAGISQFF.

The chain combines TRBV7-2 with TRBJ1-6; 8 bases align to TRBD1. V lost 5 bases, J lost 6 bases, and 9 bases stayed unmatched. Germline V lookup: CDR1 SGHTA, CDR2 FQGNSA. The CDR3 extends over 16 amino acids. CDR3 nucleotide sequence: TGTGCCAGCAGCCTGGGGACAGGATCGGCTAATTCACCCCTCCACTTT. It translates to CASSLGTGSANSPLHF.

CDR3: CASSEFGTTNTGELFF. The DNA of the CDR3 is TGCGCCAGCAGTGAGTTCGGGACAACGAACACCGGGGAGCTGTTTTTT. The chain has TRBV10-1 and TRBJ2-2; possible D gene TRBD1, 6 bases. V was shortened by 1 base and J by 0 bases, with 9 bases between the two germline ends. Germline loops: CDR1 WNHNN, CDR2 SYGVQD (reference sequence). The CDR3 is 16 amino acids.

The chain is built from TRBV20-1 and TRBJ2-3, with 11 nucleotides matching TRBD2. Germline loops: CDR1 DFQATT, CDR2 SNEGSKA (reference sequence). Trimming cost V 6 bases and J 2 bases; bases outside gene matches: 4. CDR3 size: 14 residues. The CDR3 DNA reads TGCAGTGCGGTAGCGGGGGGGCCCACAGATACGCAGTATTTT. Encoded protein: CSAVAGGPTDTQYF.

The chain joins TRBV10-1 to TRBJ1-1; 7 positions match TRBD1. The V gene's germline CDR1 is WNHNN and CDR2 SYGVQD (reference sequence). V shed 2 bases, J shed 5 bases, and the junction held 8 bases outside the gene matches. This CDR3 is built from 15 residues. The CDR3 spells CASSERSGGGTEAFF. The CDR3, as DNA: TGCGCCAGCAGTGAGAGGTCAGGGGGGGGAACTGAAGCTTTCTTT.

This clonotype was found a few times. J is TRBJ1-5 and V is TRBV19, with 7 bases fitting TRBD1. The CDR3 extends over 12 amino acids. Per the germline V gene, CDR1 is LNHDA and CDR2 is SQIVND (reference sequence). Trimming removed 8 bases from V and 8 bases from J; junction bases left unmatched: 6. The CDR3 DNA follows: TGTGCCAGTCAGACAGGGTCGGAGCCCCAGCATTTT. Amino acid sequence: CASQTGSEPQHF.

The rearrangement links TRBV7-9 to TRBJ2-7; 8 bases agree with TRBD2. The V gene end was trimmed by 3 bases and the J gene end by 3 bases; junction bases not matched to a gene: 13. Germline-derived CDR1 and CDR2 are SEHNR and FQNEAQ (reference sequence). The CDR3 sequence is 17 residues long. CDR3 coding DNA: TGTGCCAGCAGCTTGGGACTAGACCCTAGGGGGGTCTACGAGCAGTACTTC. Translation: CASSLGLDPRGVYEQYF.

This sequence joins TRBV15 and TRBJ1-2, with a tentative D call TRBD1 (5 bases). In germline, CDR1 is LNHNV, CDR2 YYDKDF (reference sequence). V was pared by 0 bases and J by 8 bases, with 7 bases between. This CDR3 region has 12 residues. The CDR3 bases are TGTGCCACCAGCAGAGATAGGGGAGGCTACACCTTC. Residues: CATSRDRGGYTF.

The chain employs TRBV12-3 or TRBV12-4 and TRBJ2-2; 10 bases line up with TRBD2. This CDR3 region has 13 residues. J lost 7 bases, V lost 7 bases, and 3 bases had no gene match. The CDR3 protein is CASTSGGGGELFF. CDR3 coding DNA: TGTGCCAGCACTAGCGGGGGCGGCGGGGAGCTGTTTTTT.

This chain links TRBV10-2 with TRBJ2-1, with TRBD2 identical over 9 bases. Trimming removed 8 bases from V and 5 bases from J; junction bases left unmatched: 7. The V gene's germline CDR1 is WSHSY and CDR2 SAAADI. This CDR3 region has 14 residues. CDR3 residues: CASVASGANNEQFF. The CDR3 DNA reads as TGCGCCAGCGTGGCTAGCGGGGCGAACAATGAGCAGTTCTTC.

In this sample, this clonotype turned up a few times. The chain carries TRBV25-1 and TRBJ1-4; 10 bases are a match to TRBD1. CDR3 length: 17 amino acids. V was pared by 4 bases and J by 3 bases, with 8 bases of the junction left unmatched. Germline CDR1 and CDR2: MGHDK and SYGVNS. The CDR3 nucleotides read TGTGCCAGCAGTGCAGCCGGGACAGGGGTACCTAATGAAAAACTGTTTTTT. Amino acids: CASSAAGTGVPNEKLFF.

The chain has TRBV7-9 and TRBJ1-2, with D possibly being TRBD1 (6 bases). Trimming took off 3 bases at V and 6 bases at J, with 8 bases between the two ends. The CDR3 covers 12 residues. CDR1 is SEHNR and CDR2 is FQNEAQ in the germline V gene (reference sequence). Here the CDR3 reads CASSFGGDGYTF. The CDR3 DNA is TGTGCCAGCAGCTTTGGGGGCGATGGCTACACCTTC.